This T cell receptor (beta chain) was sequenced in a study of identical twins. TCRdb passed the 5' RACE reads through MiXCR, listing each CDR3 protein once. This table holds 700,000 or so distinct CDR3 sequences, under 9% found once. This clonotype was seen a few times. CDR1 LGHNA and CDR2 YNFKEQ come from the germline V gene. V shed 2 bases and J 2 bases; nucleotides not matched to a gene: 8. CDR3 length equals 19 residues. These data are also associated with another study on yellow fever vaccine responses in identical twins.

This TCR was sampled from a woman between 18 and 29 years old in good health. The V call is TRBV4-2, the J call TRBJ2-1; 14 positions agree with TRBD2. Sequences were obtained from PBMCs. The CDR3 loop reads CASSQPGLAGAVAYNEQFF. The CDR3, as DNA: TGTGCCAGCAGCCAACCGGGACTAGCGGGAGCAGTGGCCTACAATGAGCAGTTCTTC.